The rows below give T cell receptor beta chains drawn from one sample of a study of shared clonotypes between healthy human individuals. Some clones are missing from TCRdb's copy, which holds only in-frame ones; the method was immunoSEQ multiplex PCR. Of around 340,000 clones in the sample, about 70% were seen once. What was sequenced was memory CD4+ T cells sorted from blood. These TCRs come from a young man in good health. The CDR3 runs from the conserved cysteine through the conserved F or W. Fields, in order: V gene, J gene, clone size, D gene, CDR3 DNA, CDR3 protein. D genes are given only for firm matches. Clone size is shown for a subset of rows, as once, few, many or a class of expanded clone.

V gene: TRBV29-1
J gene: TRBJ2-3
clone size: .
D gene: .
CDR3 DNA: TGCAGCGCTGCTAGTAGGGGGACAGATACGCAGTATTTT
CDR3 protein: CSAASRGTDTQYF

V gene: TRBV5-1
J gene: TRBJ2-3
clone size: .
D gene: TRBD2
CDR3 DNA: TGCGCCAGCAGCTTGGGGGCTAGCGGGAGTGCGCCAGATACGCAGTATTTT
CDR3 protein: CASSLGASGSAPDTQYF

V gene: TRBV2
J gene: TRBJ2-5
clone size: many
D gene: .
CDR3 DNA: TGTGCCAGCAGTGGGCAAGACCTGTCCTATGGGACCCAGTACTTC
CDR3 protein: CASSGQDLSYGTQYF

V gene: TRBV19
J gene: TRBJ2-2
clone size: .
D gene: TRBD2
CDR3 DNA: TGTGCCAGTAGCGGGAGGGAGAACACCGGGGAGCTGTTTTTT
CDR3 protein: CASSGRENTGELFF

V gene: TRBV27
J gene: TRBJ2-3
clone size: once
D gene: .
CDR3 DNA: TGTGCCAGCAGTTTAGGTCTAGGGAATACGCAGTATTTT
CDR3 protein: CASSLGLGNTQYF

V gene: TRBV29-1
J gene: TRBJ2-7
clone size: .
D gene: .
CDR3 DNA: TGCAGCGTTGAGAGACTCTCAAGCGGCGAGCAGTACTTC
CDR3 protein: CSVERLSSGEQYF

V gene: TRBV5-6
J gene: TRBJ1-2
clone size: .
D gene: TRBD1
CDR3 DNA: TGTGCCAGCAGCTCACCCGCGGGGACAGGGGGCTATAGGGATGGCTACACCTTC
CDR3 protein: CASSSPAGTGGYRDGYTF

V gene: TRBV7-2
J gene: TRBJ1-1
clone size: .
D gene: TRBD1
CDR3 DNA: TGTGCCAGCAGCTTAGTATTAGGGGGCTCGGATTTCTTT
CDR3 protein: CASSLVLGGSDFF

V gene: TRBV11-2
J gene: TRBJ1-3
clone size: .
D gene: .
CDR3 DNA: TGTGCCAGCAGCCTAGTCGGGGGCGCTGGAAACACCATATATTTT
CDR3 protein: CASSLVGGAGNTIYF

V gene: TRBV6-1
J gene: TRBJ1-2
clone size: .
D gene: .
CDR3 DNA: TGTGCCAGCAGTGAAGGGGGGATTGGATATGGCTACACCTTC
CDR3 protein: CASSEGGIGYGYTF

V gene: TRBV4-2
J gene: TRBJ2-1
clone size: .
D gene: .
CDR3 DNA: TGTGCCAGCAGCCAGGAAACAAACCATAAGCAGTTCTTC
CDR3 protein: CASSQETNHKQFF

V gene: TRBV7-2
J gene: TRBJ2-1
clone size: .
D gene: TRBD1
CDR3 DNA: TGTGCCAGCAGCTTAGGCGGCCCAGGGGGCGCACGGGATGAGCAGTTCTTC
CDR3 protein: CASSLGGPGGARDEQFF

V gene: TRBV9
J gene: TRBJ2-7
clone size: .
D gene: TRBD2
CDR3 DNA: TGTGCCAGCAGCCCGACCCTCCTAGCGGGGATATCCTACGAGCAGTACTTC
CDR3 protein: CASSPTLLAGISYEQYF